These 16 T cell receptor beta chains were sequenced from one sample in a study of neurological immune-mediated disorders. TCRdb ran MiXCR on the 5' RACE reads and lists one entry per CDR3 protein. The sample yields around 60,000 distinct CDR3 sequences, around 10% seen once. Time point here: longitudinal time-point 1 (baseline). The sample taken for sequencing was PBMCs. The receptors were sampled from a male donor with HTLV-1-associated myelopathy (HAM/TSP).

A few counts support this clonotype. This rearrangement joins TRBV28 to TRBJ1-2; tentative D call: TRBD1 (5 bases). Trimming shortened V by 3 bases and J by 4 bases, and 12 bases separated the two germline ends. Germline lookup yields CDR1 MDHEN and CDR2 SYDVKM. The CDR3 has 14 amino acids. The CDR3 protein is CASSLVGTVYGYTF. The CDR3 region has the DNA TGTGCCAGCAGTTTGGTCGGGACTGTCTATGGCTACACCTTC.

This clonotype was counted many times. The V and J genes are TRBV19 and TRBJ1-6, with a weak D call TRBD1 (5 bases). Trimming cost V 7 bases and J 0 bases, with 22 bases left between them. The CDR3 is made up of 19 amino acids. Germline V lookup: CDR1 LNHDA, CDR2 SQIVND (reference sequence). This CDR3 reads CASTPGGFDWSSYNSPLHF. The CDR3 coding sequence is TGTGCCAGTACCCCCGGGGGGTTCGACTGGAGCTCCTATAATTCACCCCTCCACTTT.

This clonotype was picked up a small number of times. CDR3 residues: CSARDLGTGFRAFF. The CDR3 DNA reads TGCAGTGCTAGAGACCTCGGGACAGGCTTTCGGGCTTTCTTT. V and J are TRBV20-1 and TRBJ1-1; TRBD1 aligns across 8 bases. Germline CDR1 is DFQATT and CDR2 is SNEGSKA (reference sequence). V lost 0 bases to trimming and J lost 11 bases; unmatched junction nucleotides: 11. There are 14 residues in the CDR3.

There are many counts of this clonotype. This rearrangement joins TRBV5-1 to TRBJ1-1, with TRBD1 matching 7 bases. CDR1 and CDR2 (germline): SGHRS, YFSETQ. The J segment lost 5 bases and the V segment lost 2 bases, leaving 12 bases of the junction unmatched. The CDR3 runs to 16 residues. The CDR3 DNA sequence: TGCGCCAGCAGCTTTGACAGGGTGCCCTTGTGGACTGAAGCTTTCTTT. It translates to CASSFDRVPLWTEAFF.

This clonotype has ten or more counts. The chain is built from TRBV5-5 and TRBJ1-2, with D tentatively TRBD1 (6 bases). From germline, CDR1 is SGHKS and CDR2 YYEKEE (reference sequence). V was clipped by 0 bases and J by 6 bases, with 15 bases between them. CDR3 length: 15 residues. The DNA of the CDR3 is TGTGCCAGCAGCTTGGTTATCCAGGGGTATAATGGCTACACCTTC. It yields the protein CASSLVIQGYNGYTF.

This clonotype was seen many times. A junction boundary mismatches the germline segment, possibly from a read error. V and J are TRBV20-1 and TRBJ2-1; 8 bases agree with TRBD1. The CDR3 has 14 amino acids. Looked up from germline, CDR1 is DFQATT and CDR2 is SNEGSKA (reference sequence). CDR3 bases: TGCAGTGCTGGAGAAATCACAGGGGGCAATGAGCAGTTCTTC. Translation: CSAGEITGGNEQFF.

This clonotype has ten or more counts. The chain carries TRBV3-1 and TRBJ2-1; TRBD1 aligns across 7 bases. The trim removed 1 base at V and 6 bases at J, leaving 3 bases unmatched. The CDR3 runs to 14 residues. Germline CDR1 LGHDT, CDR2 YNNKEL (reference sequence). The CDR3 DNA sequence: TGTGCCAGCAGCCAAGCCGGGACAGTCAATGAGCAGTTCTTC. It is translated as CASSQAGTVNEQFF.

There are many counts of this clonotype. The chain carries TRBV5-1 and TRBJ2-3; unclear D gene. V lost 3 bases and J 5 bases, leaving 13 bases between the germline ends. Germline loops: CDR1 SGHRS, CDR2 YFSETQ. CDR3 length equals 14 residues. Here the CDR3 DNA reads TGCGCCAGCAGCTCCCCCGACGTAGGAGATACGCAGTATTTT. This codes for CASSSPDVGDTQYF. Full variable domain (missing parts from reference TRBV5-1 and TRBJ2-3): KAGVTQTPRYLIKTRGQQVTLSCSPISGHRSVSWYQQTPGQGLQFLFEYFSETQRNKGNFPGRFSGRQFSNSRSEMNVSTLELGDSALYLCASSSPDVGDTQYFGPGTRLTVL.

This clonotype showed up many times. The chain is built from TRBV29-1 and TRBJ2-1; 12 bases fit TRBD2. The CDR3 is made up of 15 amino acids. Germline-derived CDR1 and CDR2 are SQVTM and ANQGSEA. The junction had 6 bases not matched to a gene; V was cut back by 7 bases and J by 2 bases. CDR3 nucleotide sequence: TGCAGCGCCTCTAGCGGGGGGGGGCCCTACAATGAGCAGTTCTTC. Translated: CSASSGGGPYNEQFF.

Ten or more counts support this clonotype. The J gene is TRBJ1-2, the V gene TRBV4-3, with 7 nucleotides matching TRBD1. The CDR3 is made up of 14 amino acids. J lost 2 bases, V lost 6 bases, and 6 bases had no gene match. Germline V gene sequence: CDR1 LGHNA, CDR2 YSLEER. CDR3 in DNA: TGCGCCAGCAGATCAACAGGGGCCAACTATGGCTACACCTTC. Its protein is CASRSTGANYGYTF.

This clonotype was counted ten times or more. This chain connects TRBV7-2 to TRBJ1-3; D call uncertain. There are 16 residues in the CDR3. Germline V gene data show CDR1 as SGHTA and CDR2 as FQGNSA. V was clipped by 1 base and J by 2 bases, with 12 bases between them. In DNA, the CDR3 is TGTGCCAGCAGCTTAGACCTGGGAGGGACTGGAAACACCATATATTTT. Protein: CASSLDLGGTGNTIYF.

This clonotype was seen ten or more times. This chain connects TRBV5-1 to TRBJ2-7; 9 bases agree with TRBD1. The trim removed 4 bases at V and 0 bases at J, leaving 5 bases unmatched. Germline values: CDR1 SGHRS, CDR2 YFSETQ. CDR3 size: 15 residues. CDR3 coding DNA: TGCGCCAGCAGCCCTGGACAGGGGACCTCCTACGAGCAGTACTTC. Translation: CASSPGQGTSYEQYF.

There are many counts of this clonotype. CDR3 sequence (DNA): TGCAGCGCTTGGACAGGGGGGCAGCCCCAGCATTTT. Translating gives CSAWTGGQPQHF. The J gene is TRBJ1-5, the V gene TRBV29-1; 10 bases fit TRBD1. This CDR3 comprises 12 residues. V was pared by 7 bases and J by 7 bases, with 4 bases of the junction left unmatched. Looked up from germline, CDR1 is SQVTM and CDR2 is ANQGSEA. Drawing the rest from reference TRBV29-1 and TRBJ1-5, the complete variable domain is SAVISQKPSRDICQRGTSLTIQCQVDSQVTMMFWYRQQPGQSLTLIATANQGSEATYESGFVIDKFPISRPNLTFSTLTVSNMSPEDSSIYLCSAWTGGQPQHFGDGTRLSIL.

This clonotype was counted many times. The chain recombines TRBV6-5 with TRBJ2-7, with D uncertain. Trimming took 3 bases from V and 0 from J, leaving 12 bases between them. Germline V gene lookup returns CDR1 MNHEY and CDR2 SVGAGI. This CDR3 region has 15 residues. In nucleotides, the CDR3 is TGTGCCAGCAGTTATGAGATGGGAAGCTCCTACGAGCAGTACTTC. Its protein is CASSYEMGSSYEQYF.

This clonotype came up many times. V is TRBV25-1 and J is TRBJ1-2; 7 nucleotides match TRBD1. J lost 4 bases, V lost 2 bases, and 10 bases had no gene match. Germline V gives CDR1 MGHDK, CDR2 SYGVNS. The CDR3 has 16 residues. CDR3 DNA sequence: TGTGCCAGCAGTGAAAATGTCGCAGGGGGAATCTATGGCTACACCTTC. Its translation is CASSENVAGGIYGYTF.

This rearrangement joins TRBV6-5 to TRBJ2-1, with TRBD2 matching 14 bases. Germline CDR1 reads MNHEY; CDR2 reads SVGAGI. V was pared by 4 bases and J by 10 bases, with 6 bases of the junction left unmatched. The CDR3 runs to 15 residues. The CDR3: CASSWGLAGVWEQFF. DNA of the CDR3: TGTGCCAGCAGTTGGGGACTAGCGGGGGTGTGGGAGCAGTTCTTC.